These 17 T cell receptor beta chains share one sample of origin, sequenced in a study of T cell changes during pregnancy in multiple sclerosis. Using immunoSEQ multiplex PCR, the repertoire was profiled, and TCRdb retains in-frame clones only, with some absent. The top ten clones hold approximately 0.93% of a sample with 70,000 to 80,000 clones, over 80% of them seen once. Sequencing used peripheral blood, obtained in the first trimester of pregnancy. These receptors all stem from a female donor with multiple sclerosis, enrolled in a pregnancy study.

The chain carries TRBV6-5 and TRBJ1-1; D unresolved. This CDR3 is built from 14 residues. Per germline, CDR1 MNHEY and CDR2 SVGAGI. Between the trimmed V and J ends, which lost 2 bases and 1 base, there was a span of 8 bases. Here the CDR3 reads CASSYGRKNTEAFF. CDR3 DNA: TGTGCCAGCAGTTACGGCAGGAAGAACACTGAAGCTTTCTTT.

The CDR3 coding sequence is TGTGCCAGCAGCCCCTCCGGCGGGAGGAACAATCAGCCCCAGCATTTT. Encoded protein: CASSPSGGRNNQPQHF. The chain joins TRBV7-9 to TRBJ1-5; D is unresolved. There are 16 residues in the CDR3. The germline V and J ends were trimmed by 5 bases and 3 bases, with 17 bases remaining between them. Looked up from germline, CDR1 is SEHNR and CDR2 is FQNEAQ (reference sequence).

The chain joins TRBV9 to TRBJ2-5; 10 bases align to TRBD2. Germline V gene sequence: CDR1 SGDLS, CDR2 YYNGEE. Unmatched junction bases numbered 6, after V lost 0 bases and J lost 4 bases. CDR3 length: 16 residues. The CDR3 loop is CASSVGSGGAIETQYF. The CDR3 nucleotides are TGTGCCAGCAGCGTAGGGAGCGGGGGGGCAATAGAGACCCAGTACTTC.

The chain joins TRBV11-3 to TRBJ2-1; 12 nucleotides agree with TRBD2. This CDR3 spans 17 amino acids. Germline V gives CDR1 SGHNT, CDR2 YENEEA. V was clipped by 1 base and J by 9 bases; unmatched bases: 10. CDR3 coding DNA: TGTGCCAGCAGCTTAGGGGGGCTAGCGGGGGGGCATAGTGAGCAGTTCTTC. Protein: CASSLGGLAGGHSEQFF.

This rearrangement joins TRBV7-3 to TRBJ2-6; D remains unclear. This CDR3 has 14 residues. Germline CDR1 and CDR2: SGHTA and FQGTGA. Trimming pared 5 bases from V and 3 bases from J, leaving 8 bases between. The CDR3 DNA is TGTGCCAGCAGCCTCTCAGGTGGGGCCAACGTCCTGACTTTC. As protein: CASSLSGGANVLTF. The variable domain in full, with the rest retrieved from reference TRBV7-3 and TRBJ2-6, is GAGVSQTPSNKVTEKGKYVELRCDPISGHTALYWYRQSLGQGPEFLIYFQGTGAADDSGLPNDRFFAVRPEGSVSTLKIQRTERGDSAVYLCASSLSGGANVLTFGAGSRLTVL.

CDR3 protein: CASIGGVYSGNTIYF. The CDR3, as DNA: TGTGCCAGCATAGGGGGCGTCTACTCTGGAAACACCATATATTTT. The chain has TRBV2 and TRBJ1-3, with 7 bases matching TRBD1. Germline lookup yields CDR1 SNHLY and CDR2 FYNNEI. J lost 0 bases, V lost 7 bases, and 6 bases had no gene match. This CDR3 contains 15 residues.

The J gene is TRBJ2-1, the V gene TRBV11-2, with 14 bases lining up with TRBD2. The CDR3 loop spans 16 amino acids. The trim removed 5 bases at V and 7 bases at J, leaving 7 bases unmatched. Germline CDR1 reads SGHAT; CDR2 reads FQNNGV. CDR3 amino acids: CASSNRLAGGPNEQFF. The CDR3 bases are TGTGCCAGCAGCAACCGACTAGCGGGGGGGCCTAATGAGCAGTTCTTC.

The genes are TRBV5-4 and TRBJ1-4, with D possibly TRBD1 on 5 matching bases. Germline-derived CDR1 and CDR2 are SGHNT and YYREEE (reference sequence). Trimming stripped 0 bases from V and 0 bases from J, with 9 bases between. The CDR3 contains 16 residues. The CDR3 nucleotides are TGTGCCAGCAGCTTGGCCGACAGCGCAACTAATGAAAAACTGTTTTTT. This gives the protein CASSLADSATNEKLFF.

The rearrangement joins TRBV5-1 to TRBJ1-2; D is perhaps TRBD1 (5 bases). The CDR3 length is 15 residues. Germline V gene data show CDR1 as SGHRS and CDR2 as YFSETQ. V shed 5 bases and J shed 2 bases, with 16 bases lying between them. CDR3 in amino acids: CASRGGDSNNYGYTF. The DNA for the CDR3 is TGCGCCAGCAGGGGGGGGGACTCAAACAACTATGGCTACACCTTC.

The rearrangement links TRBV21-1 to TRBJ2-1; the table's D call, TRBD2, has no DNA check behind it. TRBV21-1 is flagged as a pseudogene. The CDR3 has 16 amino acids. CDR3 sequence (DNA): TGTGCCAGCAGCGACATTAGCGGGAAGACCTACAATGAGCAGTTCTTC. It codes for CASSDISGKTYNEQFF.

V is TRBV5-1 and J is TRBJ2-7; 7 bases align to TRBD1. Germline V gives CDR1 SGHRS, CDR2 YFSETQ. The junction had 5 bases not matched to a gene; V was cut back by 0 bases and J by 2 bases. The CDR3 runs to 15 residues. The CDR3 loop is CASSLADRNPYEQYF. For the CDR3, the DNA is TGCGCCAGCAGCTTGGCGGACAGGAATCCCTACGAGCAGTACTTC.

This chain links TRBV19 with TRBJ2-6; D might be TRBD2 (6 bases). The CDR3 has 19 amino acids. Germline V gene sequence: CDR1 LNHDA, CDR2 SQIVND (reference sequence). V gave up 1 base and J gave up 0 bases, with 16 bases separating them. CDR3 nucleotides: TGTGCCAGTAGTATAGGTGCGGGGAGGATCGGCTCTGGGGCCAACGTCCTGACTTTC. It is translated as CASSIGAGRIGSGANVLTF.

CDR3 amino acids: CASSFGGGPLDTQYF. In DNA form, the CDR3 reads TGTGCCAGCAGTTTCGGGGGAGGGCCCCTAGATACGCAGTATTTT. The genes are TRBV28 and TRBJ2-3, with 7 nucleotides matching TRBD2. Germline CDR1 is MDHEN and CDR2 is SYDVKM. The CDR3 totals 15 residues. Unmatched junction bases numbered 8, after V lost 3 bases and J lost 5 bases.

The CDR3 nucleotides read TGTGCCAGCAGTCCGCTAATGGACAGGGGGGGGTCGAACACTGAAGCTTTCTTT. Protein: CASSPLMDRGGSNTEAFF. J is TRBJ1-1 and V is TRBV25-1; 10 nucleotides align to TRBD1. Germline CDR1 reads MGHDK; CDR2 reads SYGVNS. There are 18 residues in the CDR3. With 5 bases clipped from V and 1 base from J, the junction kept 13 bases outside the gene matches. The entire variable domain, with the rest obtained from reference TRBV25-1 and TRBJ1-1, is as follows: EADIYQTPRYLVIGTGKKITLECSQTMGHDKMYWYQQDPGMELHLIHYSYGVNSTEKGDLSSESTVSRIRTEHFPLTLESARPSHTSQYLCASSPLMDRGGSNTEAFFGQGTRLTVV.

The chain carries TRBV19 and TRBJ2-7; 9 nucleotides agree with TRBD1. There are 14 residues in the CDR3. In germline, CDR1 is LNHDA, CDR2 SQIVND (reference sequence). The ends lost 8 bases at V and 0 bases at J; junction bases unmatched: 5. In DNA form, the CDR3 reads TGTGCCAGTGGCCGGGACAGGGCCTCCTACGAGCAGTACTTC. Translation: CASGRDRASYEQYF.

This clone has just one count. This chain connects TRBV19 to TRBJ2-1; TRBD1 agrees at 10 bases. This CDR3 comprises 14 residues. Trimming removed 8 bases from V and 5 bases from J; junction bases left unmatched: 6. Per germline, CDR1 LNHDA and CDR2 SQIVND (reference sequence). The CDR3 bases are TGTGCCAGTGGGTGGGGACAGGGGAACAATGAGCAGTTCTTC. This sequence encodes CASGWGQGNNEQFF.

The rearrangement uses TRBV10-3 and TRBJ2-7; the D is unclear. Germline assignment: CDR1 ENHRY and CDR2 SYGVKD. The CDR3 is 11 residues long. The V end was cut by 3 bases, the J end by 6 bases, with 6 bases between. The CDR3 loop reads CAISDSGEQYF. The CDR3 DNA follows: TGTGCCATCAGTGATTCGGGCGAGCAGTACTTC.